A selection of T cell receptor beta chains follows, all from one sample in a study of blood T cells in healthy people across ages. TCRdb analysed the 5' RACE reads with MiXCR anew, one entry per CDR3 protein. The sample carries 920,000 or so distinct CDR3 sequences, less than 50% recorded once. The sequenced sample consisted of blood. These receptors were collected from a woman aged 60 to 75 in good health. The CDR3 runs from the conserved cysteine through the conserved F or W. A D gene is named only where the DNA matches it firmly. Clone size is shown for a subset of rows, as once, few, many or a class of expanded clone.

V gene,J gene,D gene,clone size,CDR3 length,CDR3 protein,CDR3 DNA
TRBV7-9,TRBJ1-5,TRBD1,few,16,CASSLAGQFPNQPQHF,TGTGCCAGCAGCTTAGCGGGACAGTTCCCTAATCAGCCCCAGCATTTT
TRBV3-1,TRBJ2-6,TRBD2,NA,18,CASSRNLAGGLGANVLTF,TGTGCCAGCAGCCGTAATCTAGCGGGAGGGCTCGGGGCCAACGTCCTGACTTTC
TRBV6-6,TRBJ2-7,NA,few,12,CASSYLDYEQYF,TGTGCCAGCAGTTACTTGGACTACGAGCAGTACTTC
TRBV2,TRBJ2-6,NA,few,18,CASSERQTEVTGANVLTF,TGTGCCAGCAGTGAACGGCAGACCGAAGTGACTGGGGCCAACGTCCTGACTTTC
TRBV9,TRBJ2-1,TRBD2,once,15,CASSVDGLAYNEQFF,TGTGCCAGCAGCGTAGATGGACTAGCCTACAATGAGCAGTTCTTC
TRBV28,TRBJ2-7,TRBD2,few,15,CASSLFGLAGNEQYF,TGTGCCAGCAGTTTATTCGGACTAGCGGGAAACGAGCAGTACTTC
TRBV6-5,TRBJ2-1,NA,NA,16,CASSYSGESSYNEQFF,TGTGCCAGCAGTTACTCCGGAGAAAGCTCCTACAATGAGCAGTTCTTC
TRBV9,TRBJ1-2,NA,few,13,CASTQRANYGYTF,TGTGCCAGCACCCAGAGGGCTAACTATGGCTACACCTTC
TRBV5-4,TRBJ1-2,TRBD1,NA,18,CASSLGPRDSHLRGGYTF,TGTGCCAGCAGCTTGGGGCCCCGGGACAGCCATCTCCGAGGGGGCTACACCTTC
TRBV4-2,TRBJ2-1,TRBD1,many,13,CASSQGQGYEQFF,TGTGCCAGCAGCCAAGGACAGGGCTATGAGCAGTTCTTC
TRBV15,TRBJ1-4,NA,NA,12,CATSRDNEKLFF,TGTGCCACCAGCAGAGATAATGAAAAACTGTTTTTT
TRBV5-1,TRBJ2-1,NA,NA,15,CASSLDGISMNEQFF,TGCGCCAGCAGCTTGGATGGGATATCAATGAATGAGCAGTTCTTC
TRBV24-1,TRBJ1-1,TRBD1,NA,15,CATSEDRGGNTEAFF,TGTGCCACCAGTGAGGACAGGGGCGGCAACACTGAAGCTTTCTTT
TRBV15,TRBJ2-7,TRBD1,few,14,CATSRDGTGGEQYF,TGTGCCACCAGCAGAGACGGGACAGGGGGCGAGCAGTACTTC
TRBV29-1,TRBJ2-7,NA,few,13,CSVRAGQRGEQYF,TGCAGCGTGAGGGCAGGACAGAGGGGCGAGCAGTACTTC
TRBV4-1,TRBJ1-2,NA,few,14,CASSQTFYPDGYTF,TGCGCCAGCAGCCAAACTTTCTATCCCGATGGCTACACCTTC
TRBV5-1,TRBJ2-5,TRBD2,NA,15,CASSFEGLEVGTQYF,TGCGCCAGCAGCTTTGAGGGACTAGAGGTTGGGACCCAGTACTTC
TRBV6-5,TRBJ1-2,NA,NA,14,CASSYGRKTYGYTF,TGTGCCAGCAGTTATGGACGGAAGACCTATGGCTACACCTTC
TRBV28,TRBJ1-6,TRBD1,NA,17,CASSFLSLGTGNSPLHF,TGTGCCAGCAGTTTTTTAAGTCTAGGGACAGGGAATTCACCCCTCCACTTT
TRBV21-1,TRBJ2-1,NA,once,14,CASSPEAPYNEQFF,TGTGCCAGCAGCCCGGAGGCCCCCTACAATGAGCAGTTCTTC
TRBV27,TRBJ2-7,NA,few,13,CASSRSVSYEQYF,TGTGCCAGCTCCCGGTCAGTTAGCTACGAGCAGTACTTC
TRBV7-9,TRBJ2-7,TRBD1,NA,13,CASGRDRASEQYF,TGTGCCAGCGGGCGGGACAGGGCCTCCGAGCAGTACTTC
TRBV11-2,TRBJ2-2,NA,NA,18,CASSLPRGLAPDTGELFF,TGTGCCAGCAGCTTGCCTCGGGGGCTAGCCCCGGACACCGGGGAGCTGTTTTTT
TRBV7-9,TRBJ2-6,NA,few,15,CASSLARSGANVLTF,TGTGCCAGCAGCTTAGCCAGATCTGGGGCCAACGTCCTGACTTTC
TRBV29-1,TRBJ2-5,TRBD2,many,12,CSVGGEGKTQYF,TGCAGCGTTGGGGGGGAGGGGAAGACCCAGTACTTC
TRBV7-3,TRBJ2-3,NA,many,14,CASSLRLATDTQYF,TGTGCCAGCAGCTTAAGGCTAGCCACAGATACGCAGTATTTT
TRBV5-1,TRBJ2-3,TRBD2,NA,16,CASSFTSGGGTDTQYF,TGCGCCAGCAGCTTTACTAGCGGGGGGGGCACAGATACGCAGTATTTT
TRBV7-2,TRBJ2-5,TRBD1,NA,15,CASRLTGAMGETQYF,TGTGCCAGCAGGCTGACAGGGGCGATGGGAGAGACCCAGTACTTC
TRBV6-5,TRBJ2-7,NA,NA,15,CASSSRVSRLYEQYF,TGTGCCAGCAGTTCCAGGGTGTCGCGGCTCTACGAGCAGTACTTC
TRBV5-1,TRBJ2-3,NA,NA,14,CASTLHSGTDTQYF,TGCGCCAGCACCCTGCATAGCGGCACAGATACGCAGTATTTT
TRBV9,TRBJ2-1,NA,NA,15,CASSATTLPYNEQFF,TGTGCCAGCAGCGCCACAACCCTCCCCTACAATGAGCAGTTCTTC
TRBV20-1,TRBJ1-6,NA,NA,13,CSASATNNSPLHF,TGCAGTGCTAGCGCAACTAATAATTCACCCCTCCACTTT
TRBV29-1,TRBJ2-1,NA,once,14,CSVLTRSAYNGQFF,TGCAGCGTCCTGACAAGATCCGCCTACAATGGGCAGTTCTTC
TRBV6-6,TRBJ2-1,TRBD2,NA,17,CASSYGQQRGGPDEQFF,TGTGCCAGCAGTTACGGCCAGCAGCGGGGCGGGCCAGATGAGCAGTTCTTC
TRBV27,TRBJ2-1,NA,few,14,CASRILTGANEQFF,TGTGCCAGCAGAATCTTAACGGGGGCGAATGAGCAGTTCTTC
TRBV20-1,TRBJ2-3,TRBD2,NA,18,CSGETSGRTPGHTDTQYF,TGCAGTGGAGAGACTAGCGGGAGAACCCCGGGACACACAGATACGCAGTATTTT
TRBV20-1,TRBJ2-3,TRBD2,NA,14,CSASKAGAKDTQYF,TGCAGTGCTAGCAAAGCGGGAGCTAAAGATACGCAGTATTTT
TRBV7-2,TRBJ2-1,NA,many,15,CASSLDTGSYNEQFF,TGTGCCAGCAGCTTAGACACAGGATCCTACAATGAGCAGTTCTTC
TRBV9,TRBJ2-7,TRBD1,NA,16,CASSATLGTGGNEQYF,TGTGCCAGCAGCGCCACTTTAGGGACAGGGGGAAACGAGCAGTACTTC
TRBV10-3,TRBJ2-1,NA,NA,15,CAIKPNSGSYNEQFF,TGTGCCATCAAACCAAATAGCGGTTCCTACAATGAGCAGTTCTTC
TRBV2,TRBJ2-1,NA,NA,16,CASSVRRGSSYNEQFF,TGTGCCAGCAGTGTAAGACGGGGGAGCTCCTACAATGAGCAGTTCTTC
TRBV30,TRBJ1-5,NA,NA,14,CAWSVSPQGAPQHF,TGTGCCTGGAGTGTTTCGCCCCAAGGTGCGCCCCAGCATTTT